The 20 T cell receptor beta chains presented below share a single source sample, sequenced in a study of multiple sclerosis patients with progressive multifocal leukoencephalopathy. This table comes from immunoSEQ multiplex PCR, and its TCRdb copy is limited to in-frame clones, with some not included. The table has roughly 28,000 clones, roughly 85% seen once. The time point: time of PML onset. The source was PBMCs, collected from a patient treated with natalizumab. These receptors were collected from a young woman with progressive multifocal leukoencephalopathy.

The V call is TRBV19, the J call TRBJ2-7, with D possibly TRBD1 on 6 matching bases. Trimming shortened V by 3 bases and J by 2 bases, and 14 bases separated the two germline ends. The V gene's germline CDR1 is LNHDA and CDR2 SQIVND (reference sequence). This CDR3 has 15 amino acids. The CDR3 DNA sequence: TGTGCCAGTAGTATTCGGACAGAACCTACCTACGAGCAGTACTTC. Amino acids: CASSIRTEPTYEQYF.

V and J are TRBV29-1 and TRBJ2-1; 9 nucleotides agree with TRBD2. V trimming: 3 bases; J trimming: 4 bases; junction bases outside the gene matches: 4. Per germline, CDR1 SQVTM and CDR2 ANQGSEA. This CDR3 comprises 14 residues. In DNA form, the CDR3 reads TGCAGCGTTGATCAAAGCGGGGGGTACAATGAGCAGTTCTTC. This gives the protein CSVDQSGGYNEQFF.

This clone was detected only once. The chain joins TRBV21-1 to TRBJ2-3; TRBD2 is taken as the D call from the table, unchecked against the DNA. TRBV21-1 is termed a pseudogene. The CDR3 consists of 16 residues. The CDR3 region is CASSKEAGKVADTQYF. In DNA, the CDR3 is TGTGCCAGCAGCAAAGAGGCGGGAAAGGTGGCAGATACGCAGTATTTT.

The V gene is TRBV5-5, the J gene TRBJ1-2, with 7 bases fitting TRBD1. Germline trimming cut 0 bases from V and 4 bases from J; bases unmatched to any gene: 0. The V gene's germline CDR1 is SGHKS and CDR2 YYEKEE (reference sequence). The CDR3 consists of 13 residues. CDR3 sequence (DNA): TGTGCCAGCAGCTTGGGGGACAGCTATGGCTACACCTTC. Translated: CASSLGDSYGYTF. Looking up the rest from reference TRBV5-5 and TRBJ1-2 gives the full variable domain: DAGVTQSPTHLIKTRGQQVTLRCSPISGHKSVSWYQQVLGQGPQFIFQYYEKEERGRGNFPDRFSARQFPNYSSELNVNALLLGDSALYLCASSLGDSYGYTFGSGTRLTVV.

The V call is TRBV29-1, the J call TRBJ2-7; perhaps TRBD1 as D (5 bases). This CDR3 has 18 residues. Trimming removed 5 bases from V and 1 base from J, with 27 bases in between. The V gene's germline CDR1 is SQVTM and CDR2 ANQGSEA. The CDR3 region is CSVLGTPAGQSRSYEQYF. As DNA, the CDR3 is TGCAGCGTTCTGGGAACCCCGGCAGGGCAAAGTAGATCCTACGAGCAGTACTTC.

Concerning this clone itself: The junction differs from germline at one of its ends, possibly a read error. This chain links TRBV7-7 with TRBJ2-5; TRBD2 matches 8 bases. This CDR3 contains 13 residues. The V gene's germline CDR1 is SSHAT and CDR2 FNYEAQ (reference sequence). CDR3 region: CASSLGTSLPQYF. CDR3 sequence (DNA): TGTGCTAGCAGCCTAGGGACTAGTCTTCCGCAGTACTTC.

V gene TRBV2 combines with J gene TRBJ1-5; the D gene is possibly TRBD1 (6 bases). This CDR3 contains 15 residues. V dropped 5 bases and J dropped 1 base, with 12 bases sitting between them. Germline CDR1 and CDR2: SNHLY and FYNNEI. CDR3 DNA sequence: TGTGCCAGCAGTAACCAAGGACAGAGCAATCAGCCCCAGCATTTT. Translated, it gives CASSNQGQSNQPQHF.

The chain joins TRBV5-1 to TRBJ2-3; 9 bases map to TRBD2. Germline-derived CDR1 and CDR2 are SGHRS and YFSETQ. The ends lost 0 bases at V and 5 bases at J; junction bases unmatched: 4. The CDR3 spans 15 residues. CDR3 amino acids: CASSLGAGGQDTQYF. The DNA for the CDR3 is TGCGCCAGCAGCTTGGGGGCGGGAGGGCAAGATACGCAGTATTTT. Full variable domain (missing parts from reference TRBV5-1 and TRBJ2-3): KAGVTQTPRYLIKTRGQQVTLSCSPISGHRSVSWYQQTPGQGLQFLFEYFSETQRNKGNFPGRFSGRQFSNSRSEMNVSTLELGDSALYLCASSLGAGGQDTQYFGPGTRLTVL.

The V and J genes are TRBV7-9 and TRBJ2-7; TRBD1 matches at 7 bases. The J segment lost 2 bases and the V segment lost 2 bases, leaving 3 bases of the junction unmatched. The V gene's germline CDR1 is SEHNR and CDR2 FQNEAQ (reference sequence). The length of the CDR3 is 14 residues. The CDR3 DNA follows: TGTGCCAGCAGCTTACGGGACAGCACCTACGAGCAGTACTTC. Translation: CASSLRDSTYEQYF. The full variable domain, rest sourced from reference TRBV7-9 and TRBJ2-7, is DTGVSQNPRHKITKRGQNVTFRCDPISEHNRLYWYRQTLGQGPEFLTYFQNEAQLEKSRLLSDRFSAERPKGSFSTLEIQRTEQGDSAMYLCASSLRDSTYEQYFGPGTRLTVT.

This clone was picked up one time. The chain couples TRBV30 to TRBJ1-6, with D uncertain. Trimming pared 1 base from V and 5 bases from J, leaving 9 bases between. The CDR3 contains 14 residues. CDR1 GTSNPN and CDR2 SVGIG come from the germline V gene (reference sequence). This CDR3 reads CAWSGVLNNSPLHF. The CDR3 DNA follows: TGTGCCTGGAGTGGGGTTCTAAATAATTCACCCCTCCACTTT.

This sequence joins TRBV18 and TRBJ2-7, with 9 bases matching TRBD1. CDR1 and CDR2 (germline): KGHSH, LQKENI. V lost 6 bases to trimming and J lost 3 bases; unmatched junction nucleotides: 9. The CDR3 is 15 residues long. The DNA of the CDR3 is TGTGCCAGCTCCCCAGGGGAGACAGGGGGCTACGAGCAGTACTTC. Protein sequence: CASSPGETGGYEQYF.

The genes are TRBV5-4 and TRBJ2-2; perhaps TRBD2 as D (6 bases). V was trimmed by 7 bases and J by 1 base, leaving 23 bases between them. The CDR3 has 18 amino acids. CDR1 and CDR2 (germline): SGHNT, YYREEE (reference sequence). The CDR3 reads CASGDGRVAVMNTGELFF. The CDR3 coding sequence is TGTGCCAGCGGCGATGGCCGCGTAGCGGTGATGAACACCGGGGAGCTGTTTTTT. Looking up the rest from reference TRBV5-4 and TRBJ2-2 gives the full variable domain: ETGVTQSPTHLIKTRGQQVTLRCSSQSGHNTVSWYQQALGQGPQFIFQYYREEENGRGNFPPRFSGLQFPNYSSELNVNALELDDSALYLCASGDGRVAVMNTGELFFGEGSRLTVL.

This clone appeared once. The chain has TRBV30 and TRBJ1-3; D is undetermined. CDR3 length equals 12 residues. Germline V lookup: CDR1 GTSNPN, CDR2 SVGIG (reference sequence). V lost 0 bases to trimming and J lost 3 bases, with 3 bases between them. The CDR3 is CAWSVGGNTIYF. The CDR3 DNA follows: TGTGCCTGGAGTGTGGGTGGAAACACCATATATTTT.

The V and J genes are TRBV6-5 and TRBJ2-5; D may correspond to TRBD1 or TRBD2 (5 bases each). The germline CDR1 and CDR2 sequences are MNHEY and SVGAGI. The CDR3 totals 15 residues. The V gene lost 7 bases and the J gene lost 12 bases, with 27 bases spanning the gap. CDR3 loop: CASTRGQGRQREEYF. In DNA, the CDR3 is TGTGCCAGCACTAGAGGGCAGGGTAGACAAAGAGAGGAGTACTTC.

The chain couples TRBV5-4 to TRBJ1-2, with D tentatively TRBD1 (5 bases). Trimming took off 0 bases at V and 8 bases at J, with 17 bases between the two ends. This CDR3 region has 15 residues. The germline V gene encodes CDR1 SGHNT and CDR2 YYREEE (reference sequence). The CDR3 sequence: CASSLAIRQGSGYTF. The CDR3 region has the DNA TGTGCCAGCAGCTTGGCCATCCGGCAGGGCAGCGGCTACACCTTC.

The CDR3 DNA is TGTGCCAGCAGGCCACAGGGGGCGGATGAAAAACTGTTTTTT. It is translated as CASRPQGADEKLFF. V gene TRBV27 combines with J gene TRBJ1-4; the match to TRBD1 covers 9 bases. V lost 6 bases and J lost 6; bases outside the gene matches: 5. Per the germline V gene, CDR1 is MNHEY and CDR2 is SMNVEV (reference sequence). This CDR3 has 14 residues.

The CDR3 region is CASSHYGPVNSPLHF. For the CDR3, the DNA is TGCGCCAGCAGCCATTACGGACCCGTAAATTCACCCCTCCACTTT. V gene TRBV4-3 combines with J gene TRBJ1-6; unclear D gene. This CDR3 has 15 residues. Per germline, CDR1 LGHNA and CDR2 YSLEER. V was pared by 3 bases and J by 7 bases, with 13 bases between.

The CDR3 bases are TGTGCCAGCAGCTTGCAGACAGGCCTAAACACTGAAGCTTTCTTT. Translating it yields CASSLQTGLNTEAFF. The chain combines TRBV11-2 with TRBJ1-1, with D tentatively TRBD1 (6 bases). Deletions cut 3 bases from V and 2 bases from J, with 13 bases between. This CDR3 region has 15 residues. Germline V gene lookup returns CDR1 SGHAT and CDR2 FQNNGV.

This sequence joins TRBV2 and TRBJ2-1, with 7 bases identical to TRBD1. Germline assignment: CDR1 SNHLY and CDR2 FYNNEI. This CDR3 region has 16 residues. The junction had 9 bases not matched to a gene; V was cut back by 5 bases and J by 2 bases. CDR3: CASSFRQGAPYNEQFF. The CDR3 DNA is TGTGCCAGCAGTTTCCGACAGGGCGCCCCCTACAATGAGCAGTTCTTC.

The chain has TRBV6-1 and TRBJ2-2, with D tentatively TRBD1 (5 bases). The CDR3 is made up of 14 amino acids. Germline lookup yields CDR1 MNHNS and CDR2 SASEGT. V lost 8 bases to trimming and J lost 0 bases, with 10 bases between them. The CDR3 is CASDGQTNTGELFF. The CDR3, as DNA: TGTGCCAGCGATGGACAAACGAACACCGGGGAGCTGTTTTTT.